These T cell receptor beta chains were read from a single sample in a study of shared clonotypes between healthy human individuals. The repertoire was sequenced with immunoSEQ multiplex PCR; TCRdb's copy has only in-frame clones and lacks some. The table lists under 600,000 clones, 97% of them singletons. The sequencing sample was made of naive CD4+ T cells sorted from blood. These receptors were taken from a woman in her twenties or thirties in good health. CDR3s include the opening cysteine and the closing phenylalanine or tryptophan. The D gene is left open where the match is weak.

v_gene	d_gene	j_gene	len	CDR3aa
TRBV10-1	TRBD2	TRBJ2-2	15	CASSVAGVGTGELFF
TRBV6-1	-	TRBJ1-2	15	CASSDLGPRSYGYTF
TRBV28	-	TRBJ2-7	15	CASRLTYSASYEQYF
TRBV2	-	TRBJ1-2	14	CASNARTNNYGYTF
TRBV6-1	-	TRBJ2-2	14	CASIGGIGVGELFF
TRBV5-1	TRBD1	TRBJ1-2	14	CASSLEDRVYGYTF
TRBV28	-	TRBJ2-2	16	CASSFVGISNTGELFF
TRBV2	-	TRBJ2-3	13	CASRAEITDTQYF
TRBV6-6	-	TRBJ1-4	16	CASSGVNGGRGEKLFF
TRBV6-1	-	-	18	CASSEAVFRVLRPYEQYF
TRBV25-1	-	-	14	CASSSGRGFGEQYF
TRBV7-2	-	TRBJ2-5	11	CASSTSATQYF
TRBV15	-	TRBJ2-7	17	CATSREVGPGVGIEQYF
TRBV7-9	TRBD1	TRBJ1-2	14	CASSPNRGRKGYTF
TRBV27	-	TRBJ2-1	13	CASSFADYNEQFF
TRBV4-1	-	TRBJ2-7	14	CASSQVQGGDEQYF
TRBV5-1	-	TRBJ2-2	15	CASKPGTVAAGELFF
TRBV28	-	TRBJ1-1	12	CASEDRNTEAFF
TRBV6-5	TRBD1	TRBJ1-2	13	CASSSKGGQGYTF
TRBV30	TRBD1	TRBJ2-3	13	CAWRQGLEDTQYF
TRBV28	TRBD2	TRBJ2-7	15	CASTEKLAGRQKQYF
TRBV2	TRBD1	TRBJ2-5	14	CASIPGQGAYEQYF
TRBV30	-	TRBJ1-2	12	CARSRQNYGYTF
TRBV10-1	-	TRBJ2-1	16	CASSESEGRELNEQFF
TRBV28	-	TRBJ2-1	12	CASKGGLNEQFF
TRBV27	TRBD1	TRBJ1-4	15	CASSSGGLTNEKLFF
TRBV6-5	-	TRBJ1-1	15	CASSYIRDGATEAFF
TRBV28	-	TRBJ2-3	12	CASSLTQDAQYF
TRBV6-5	TRBD1	TRBJ1-1	13	CASSGTGGAGAFF
TRBV5-6	-	TRBJ2-3	14	CASSFLPSTDTQYF
TRBV4-1	TRBD2	TRBJ2-1	17	CASSQDLVAGGYNEQFF
TRBV11-2	TRBD2	TRBJ2-5	17	CASSFLYSGSTIQTQYF
TRBV2	-	TRBJ1-5	13	CASSASGHQPQHF
TRBV18	-	TRBJ2-5	12	CASSRKQETQYF
TRBV11-2	-	TRBJ2-7	14	CASSFWSGTYEQYF
TRBV18	-	TRBJ2-2	13	CASSPRNTGELFF
TRBV15	-	TRBJ2-3	16	CATSRGQLSRTDTQYF
TRBV6-5	-	TRBJ2-2	13	CASNQGSAGELFF
TRBV18	-	TRBJ1-5	14	CASSRGGGGQPQHF
TRBV5-6	TRBD1	TRBJ1-5	15	CASSKRGTGNQPQHF
TRBV6-6	-	TRBJ2-1	13	CATSGLGAHEQFF
TRBV5-1	-	TRBJ2-3	13	CASSYYRTDTQYF
TRBV27	TRBD1	TRBJ1-2	14	CASSQDRGGYGYTF